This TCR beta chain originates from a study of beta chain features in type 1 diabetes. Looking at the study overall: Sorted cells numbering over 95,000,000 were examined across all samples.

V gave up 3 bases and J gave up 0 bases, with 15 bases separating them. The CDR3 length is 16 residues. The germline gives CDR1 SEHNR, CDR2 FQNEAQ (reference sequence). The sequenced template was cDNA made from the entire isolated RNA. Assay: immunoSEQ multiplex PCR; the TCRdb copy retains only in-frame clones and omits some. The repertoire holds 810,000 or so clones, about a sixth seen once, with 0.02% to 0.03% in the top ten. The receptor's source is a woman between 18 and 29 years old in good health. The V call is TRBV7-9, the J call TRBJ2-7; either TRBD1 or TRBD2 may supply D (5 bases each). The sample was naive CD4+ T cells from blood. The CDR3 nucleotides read TGTGCCAGCAGCTTTACTGTGGGGACCCTCTCCTACGAGCAGTACTTC. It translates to CASSFTVGTLSYEQYF.